These T cell receptor beta chains were read from a single sample in a study of T-cell reconstitution after alpha-beta-depleted transplantation in children. Using its own MiXCR run on the PCR reads, TCRdb lists one record per CDR3 protein. The sample carries over 550,000 distinct CDR3 sequences, under 12% recorded once. The sample consisted of PBMCs from the stem cell graft donor, taken from the stem cell graft. The receptor source for this set is a human donor who donated a stem cell graft to a child with acute myeloid leukemia. The CDR3 runs from the conserved cysteine through the conserved F or W. Each record gives: CDR3 protein, V gene, J gene.

cdr3_aa: CASSLLGTSGSKNEQFF; v_call: TRBV28; j_call: TRBJ2-1
cdr3_aa: CSATSGRGSYEQYF; v_call: TRBV20-1; j_call: TRBJ2-7
cdr3_aa: CASSNTGTNDYTF; v_call: TRBV5-1; j_call: TRBJ1-2
cdr3_aa: CASSLPWGQKTQYF; v_call: TRBV7-9; j_call: TRBJ2-5
cdr3_aa: CASSPSGGFQETQYF; v_call: TRBV28; j_call: TRBJ2-5
cdr3_aa: CAITASGPYNEQFF; v_call: TRBV10-3; j_call: TRBJ2-1
cdr3_aa: CASSFMADYNEQFF; v_call: TRBV7-9; j_call: TRBJ2-1
cdr3_aa: CSASGAEQFF; v_call: TRBV20-1; j_call: TRBJ2-1
cdr3_aa: CSVEGGSGAVNEQFF; v_call: TRBV29-1; j_call: TRBJ2-1
cdr3_aa: CASSSGVAGPDTQYF; v_call: TRBV7-2; j_call: TRBJ2-3
cdr3_aa: CASSLNPPGGLYEQYF; v_call: TRBV12-3/TRBV12-4; j_call: TRBJ2-7
cdr3_aa: CASTLGGSGMNTEAFF; v_call: TRBV5-6; j_call: TRBJ1-1
cdr3_aa: CSVGLAAAYNEQFF; v_call: TRBV29-1; j_call: TRBJ2-1
cdr3_aa: CASISGSPGTEAFF; v_call: TRBV6-2/TRBV6-3; j_call: TRBJ1-1
cdr3_aa: CASSLAATAGGSNEQFF; v_call: TRBV7-2; j_call: TRBJ2-1
cdr3_aa: CASRDARGGVDGYTF; v_call: TRBV6-1; j_call: TRBJ1-2
cdr3_aa: CASSHGGGEQFF; v_call: TRBV7-3; j_call: TRBJ2-1
cdr3_aa: CASNRILGSGRETSSYNEQFF; v_call: TRBV27; j_call: TRBJ2-1
cdr3_aa: CASSDGLAGGLGQYF; v_call: TRBV6-2/TRBV6-3; j_call: TRBJ2-3
cdr3_aa: CASSPPSVDTQYF; v_call: TRBV18; j_call: TRBJ2-3
cdr3_aa: CATSDPGQLNEQFF; v_call: TRBV24-1; j_call: TRBJ2-1
cdr3_aa: CASSPRTSGRGIEQFF; v_call: TRBV12-3/TRBV12-4; j_call: TRBJ2-1
cdr3_aa: CASSNQLNTGELFF; v_call: TRBV5-1; j_call: TRBJ2-2
cdr3_aa: CASSHQWNEQFF; v_call: TRBV3-1; j_call: TRBJ2-1
cdr3_aa: CSAKPGTVLAGGPTGELFF; v_call: TRBV20-1; j_call: TRBJ2-2
cdr3_aa: CSAVPGQLGNGYTF; v_call: TRBV20-1; j_call: TRBJ1-2
cdr3_aa: CSARDEGFGLAGGSYEQYF; v_call: TRBV20-1; j_call: TRBJ2-7
cdr3_aa: CASSYRGTSYEQYF; v_call: TRBV28; j_call: TRBJ2-7
cdr3_aa: CASSSIPARDRNTDTQYF; v_call: TRBV5-4; j_call: TRBJ2-3
cdr3_aa: CSAGQGAQGYEQYF; v_call: TRBV20-1; j_call: TRBJ2-7
cdr3_aa: CSAMDRGSNQPQHF; v_call: TRBV20-1; j_call: TRBJ1-5
cdr3_aa: CSARALDRQIYEQYF; v_call: TRBV20-1; j_call: TRBJ2-7
cdr3_aa: CASSTSLTAPYEQYF; v_call: TRBV27; j_call: TRBJ2-7
cdr3_aa: CSAPDASGSTETQYF; v_call: TRBV20-1; j_call: TRBJ2-5
cdr3_aa: CASSEGTSTEQFF; v_call: TRBV7-9; j_call: TRBJ2-1
cdr3_aa: CASSGLAGGNTYEQYF; v_call: TRBV27; j_call: TRBJ2-7
cdr3_aa: CASSPLSTSPRETQYF; v_call: TRBV7-9; j_call: TRBJ2-5
cdr3_aa: CASSSHQGHLYEQYF; v_call: TRBV7-2; j_call: TRBJ2-7
cdr3_aa: CSAREGPNTEAFF; v_call: TRBV20-1; j_call: TRBJ1-1
cdr3_aa: CASSSRDGAYEQYF; v_call: TRBV7-2; j_call: TRBJ2-7
cdr3_aa: CATSSDRGRSYEQYF; v_call: TRBV15; j_call: TRBJ2-7
cdr3_aa: CSARAPTSGRVEQYF; v_call: TRBV20-1; j_call: TRBJ2-7
cdr3_aa: CSVKTNSYEQYF; v_call: TRBV29-1; j_call: TRBJ2-7
cdr3_aa: CASSRPPGYGYTF; v_call: TRBV18; j_call: TRBJ1-2
cdr3_aa: CSVEWQGTGELFF; v_call: TRBV29-1; j_call: TRBJ2-2
cdr3_aa: CASSVGGFTYEQYF; v_call: TRBV9; j_call: TRBJ2-7
cdr3_aa: CSVASGKNTGELFF; v_call: TRBV29-1; j_call: TRBJ2-2
cdr3_aa: CASSRDRVGSSGANVLTF; v_call: TRBV19; j_call: TRBJ2-6
cdr3_aa: CASSPPSENTQYF; v_call: TRBV18; j_call: TRBJ2-3
cdr3_aa: CSVHGGRLETQYF; v_call: TRBV29-1; j_call: TRBJ2-5
cdr3_aa: CASSQDKFGGYTF; v_call: TRBV4-3; j_call: TRBJ1-2
cdr3_aa: CASRTVYNQPQHF; v_call: TRBV28; j_call: TRBJ1-5